Shown below are 13 T cell receptor beta chains from a single sample sequenced in a study of T cells in Graves' hyperthyroidism and ophthalmopathy. From RNA transcripts, TCR beta CDR3 regions were amplified. First-round RT-PCR targeting the TCR CDR3 was performed with the HTBI primer set. From the multiplex PCR reads, TCRdb called clonotypes with MiXCR, one entry per CDR3 protein. This table holds around 340,000 distinct CDR3 sequences, around 13% found once. Sequenced material: blood. These receptors were collected from a woman aged 25 to 39 with Graves' hyperthyroidism.

In its sample, this clonotype was seen many times. The genes are TRBV15 and TRBJ1-2; D unresolved. The CDR3 has 12 residues. Germline values: CDR1 LNHNV, CDR2 YYDKDF (reference sequence). Trimming pared 3 bases from V and 9 bases from J, leaving 11 bases between. The CDR3 region has the DNA TGTGCCACCAGCAGGGCTCAGAGGCGCTACACCTTC. It encodes CATSRAQRRYTF.

This clonotype turned up a few times. The chain has TRBV20-1 and TRBJ2-7, with a tentative D call TRBD1 (5 bases). The V end lost 0 bases, the J end lost 3 bases, and 15 bases lay between the germline ends. The CDR3 length is 15 residues. Germline V gives CDR1 DFQATT, CDR2 SNEGSKA (reference sequence). This CDR3 reads CSARDPRRGNYEQYF. The CDR3 DNA follows: TGCAGTGCTAGAGATCCCAGAAGGGGAAACTACGAGCAGTACTTC.

This clonotype was seen a few times. This chain links TRBV6-1 with TRBJ2-7; 9 nucleotides line up with TRBD2. V trimming: 6 bases; J trimming: 6 bases; junction bases outside the gene matches: 6. Germline CDR1 MNHNS, CDR2 SASEGT. This CDR3 is 13 amino acids long. CDR3 loop: CASRATSGIEQYF. The CDR3 DNA follows: TGTGCCAGCAGAGCGACTAGCGGTATCGAGCAGTACTTC.

As for this clonotype: A much larger clone is a single base away; this may be a read error. Here the CDR3 omits its conserved ending phenylalanine or tryptophan, so a read error is the likely source. V usage is TRBV6-1 and J usage is TRBJ2-1; 11 bases align to TRBD2. Germline V CDR1 and CDR2: MNHNS, SASEGT. Unmatched junction bases numbered 8, after V lost 5 bases and J lost 8 bases. This CDR3 contains 15 residues. The CDR3 protein is CASSPDSGRADEQFL. The CDR3 nucleotides read TGTGCCAGCAGTCCCGATAGCGGGAGGGCCGATGAGCAGTTCCTC.

This clonotype turned up a few times. The V gene is TRBV19, the J gene TRBJ1-1; D might be TRBD1 (5 bases). Germline CDR1 is LNHDA and CDR2 is SQIVND (reference sequence). There are 14 residues in the CDR3. V was shortened by 8 bases and J by 1 base, with 14 bases between the two germline ends. CDR3 sequence reads: CASGIGGTNTEAFF. The CDR3 DNA is TGTGCCAGTGGAATCGGGGGAACGAACACTGAAGCTTTCTTT.

This clonotype showed up many times. The CDR3 is CASSLDWRNDEQFF. The CDR3 DNA reads TGTGCCAGCAGCTTAGACTGGAGAAACGATGAGCAGTTCTTC. V gene TRBV7-9 combines with J gene TRBJ2-1; D is unresolved. Trimming removed 1 base from V and 8 bases from J, with 12 bases in between. The CDR3 is made up of 14 amino acids. The germline gives CDR1 SEHNR, CDR2 FQNEAQ (reference sequence). Filled out from reference TRBV7-9 and TRBJ2-1, the complete variable domain reads DTGVSQNPRHKITKRGQNVTFRCDPISEHNRLYWYRQTLGQGPEFLTYFQNEAQLEKSRLLSDRFSAERPKGSFSTLEIQRTEQGDSAMYLCASSLDWRNDEQFFGPGTRLTVL.

This clonotype was counted ten times or more. This sequence joins TRBV15 and TRBJ1-2; a weak D match, TRBD1 (5 bases). This CDR3 spans 14 amino acids. CDR1 is LNHNV, CDR2 YYDKDF, per germline (reference sequence). Trimming removed 3 bases from V and 9 bases from J, with 17 bases in between. The CDR3 loop reads CATSSGVGERSYTF. The DNA of the CDR3 is TGTGCCACCAGCAGTGGGGTAGGGGAAAGAAGCTACACCTTC. The whole variable domain, remainder taken from reference TRBV15 and TRBJ1-2, is DAMVIQNPRYQVTQFGKPVTLSCSQTLNHNVMYWYQQKSSQAPKLLFHYYDKDFNNEADTPDNFQSRRPNTSFCFLDIRSPGLGDTAMYLCATSSGVGERSYTFGSGTRLTVV.

This clonotype was picked up many times. The chain uses TRBV15 and TRBJ2-7; D remains unclear. The CDR3 spans 13 residues. Trimming took off 1 base at V and 2 bases at J, with 6 bases between the two ends. Germline-derived CDR1 and CDR2 are LNHNV and YYDKDF (reference sequence). The CDR3 DNA is TGTGCCACCAGCAGAGCTCTAGCCTACGAGCAGTACTTC. Protein: CATSRALAYEQYF.

This clonotype was counted between two and nine times. V is TRBV7-2 and J is TRBJ2-7; D is undetermined. This CDR3 is 14 amino acids long. CDR1 is SGHTA, CDR2 FQGNSA, per germline. Between the trimmed V and J ends, which lost 8 bases and 5 bases, there was a span of 19 bases. The CDR3: CASSSWVAVHEQYF. In nucleotides, the CDR3 is TGTGCCAGCTCCAGTTGGGTCGCCGTCCACGAGCAGTACTTC.

This clonotype has a count of ten or more. V is TRBV2 and J is TRBJ2-1, with 9 bases that match TRBD2. Germline assignment: CDR1 SNHLY and CDR2 FYNNEI. The V and J ends lost 6 bases and 8 bases, in that order; junction bases with no gene match: 11. This CDR3 comprises 15 residues. CDR3 in amino acids: CASRPPAGGLYEQFF. CDR3 DNA sequence: TGTGCCAGCAGGCCTCCGGCGGGAGGGCTCTATGAGCAGTTCTTC. The entire variable domain, with the rest obtained from reference TRBV2 and TRBJ2-1, is as follows: EPEVTQTPSHQVTQMGQEVILRCVPISNHLYFYWYRQILGQKVEFLVSFYNNEISEKSEIFDDQFSVERPDGSNFTLKIRSTKLEDSAMYFCASRPPAGGLYEQFFGPGTRLTVL.

With respect to this clonotype: This may arise from a read error, as a much more abundant clone is one base away. This sequence joins TRBV10-3 and TRBJ2-3; TRBD2 might be the D (5 bases). Germline V gene data show CDR1 as ENHRY and CDR2 as SYGVKD. The CDR3 has 14 residues. CDR3 loop: CAISGSGGSDTQYF. CDR3 coding DNA: TGTGCCATCAGCGGGTCAGGCGGGTCAGATACGCAATATTTT.

At least ten counts were recorded for this clonotype. The J gene is TRBJ1-2, the V gene TRBV2, with D unresolved. The germline gives CDR1 SNHLY, CDR2 FYNNEI. The V and J ends lost 6 bases and 6 bases respectively, with 14 bases between them. The CDR3 contains 13 residues. This CDR3 is CASRRSPADGYTF. DNA for the CDR3: TGTGCCAGCAGGAGGTCCCCCGCGGATGGCTACACCTTC.

At least ten counts were recorded for this clonotype. V usage is TRBV2 and J usage is TRBJ1-6, with TRBD1 identical over 10 bases. The CDR3 is 15 residues long. The ends lost 4 bases at V and 7 bases at J; junction bases unmatched: 4. Germline CDR1 is SNHLY and CDR2 is FYNNEI. DNA for the CDR3: TGTGCCAGCAGTGCCGAGACAGGGGGCAATTCACCCCTCCACTTT. Translation gives CASSAETGGNSPLHF.